This T cell receptor beta chain was identified during a study of OX40 agonist ivuxolimab in advanced cancers. Study at large: At 0.01 to 10 mg/kg, ivuxolimab was administered intravenously to patients every 2 weeks.

V trimming: 5 bases; J trimming: 0 bases; junction bases outside the gene matches: 9. The CDR3 runs 16 residues. The germline V gene has CDR1 SGHKS and CDR2 YYEKEE (reference sequence). Clones were read by immunoSEQ multiplex PCR, and TCRdb kept only the in-frame ones, dropping some. The sample lists about 120,000 clones, 85% to 90% seen once, with about 0.55% in the top ten. The V call is TRBV5-5, the J call TRBJ2-3; TRBD2 matches 7 bases. This TCR was recovered from an adult with an advanced solid tumor such as melanoma, head and neck, liver or kidney cancer. Here the sequenced sample was CD4+ or CD8+ T cells sorted from blood, taken in a trial of the OX40 agonist ivuxolimab. The CDR3 spells CASRGVQRGSTDTQYF. DNA of the CDR3: TGTGCCAGCAGGGGGGTACAGCGGGGTAGCACAGATACGCAGTATTTT.